This passage covers 26 T cell receptor beta chains from one sample sequenced in a study of blood T cell repertoires in COVID-19. The protocol was immunoSEQ multiplex PCR, while the TCRdb copy is restricted to in-frame clones and leaves out a portion. The data show tens of thousands of clones, 65% to 90% seen once. The source material was peripheral blood. Receptors were obtained from a human donor in a cohort sampled during active COVID-19.

This clone is a singleton in its sample. The rearrangement links TRBV28 to TRBJ2-1; TRBD1 aligns across 8 bases. The V gene's germline CDR1 is MDHEN and CDR2 SYDVKM. The CDR3 sequence is 15 residues long. V lost 3 bases and J lost 7; bases outside the gene matches: 8. CDR3 region: CASSFRTGNYNEQFF. DNA of the CDR3: TGTGCCAGCAGTTTTAGGACAGGGAATTATAATGAGCAGTTCTTC.

This chain links TRBV4-1 with TRBJ1-1; D is ambiguous. Germline V gives CDR1 MGHRA, CDR2 YSYEKL. Trimming shortened V by 1 base and J by 11 bases, and 11 bases separated the two germline ends. The CDR3 totals 12 residues. CDR3 amino acids: CASSQVGLGAFF. Written as DNA, the CDR3 is TGCGCCAGCAGCCAAGTGGGTTTGGGCGCTTTCTTT.

V is TRBV5-5 and J is TRBJ2-7; 7 bases are a match to TRBD2. V lost 4 bases to trimming and J lost 0 bases; unmatched junction nucleotides: 13. Germline V gene data show CDR1 as SGHKS and CDR2 as YYEKEE (reference sequence). The CDR3 runs 17 residues. The CDR3 DNA reads as TGTGCCAGCAGCCCCACTGGGAGGGACCCTAGCTCCTACGAGCAGTACTTC. It translates to CASSPTGRDPSSYEQYF.

This clone appeared a few times. The rearrangement uses TRBV7-9 and TRBJ2-5; D unclear. The CDR3 contains 12 residues. Germline V gene sequence: CDR1 SEHNR, CDR2 FQNEAQ (reference sequence). The germline V and J ends were trimmed by 0 bases and 9 bases, with 8 bases remaining between them. The CDR3 region has the DNA TGTGCCAGCAGCTTAGCTTCCGCGGCCCAGTACTTC. Its protein product is CASSLASAAQYF.

This rearrangement joins TRBV6-2 or TRBV6-3 to TRBJ2-3, with 9 bases lining up with TRBD1. V trimming: 2 bases; J trimming: 4 bases; junction bases outside the gene matches: 19. The CDR3 contains 20 residues. Germline V gene sequence: CDR1 MNHEY, CDR2 SVGEGT. The DNA for the CDR3 is TGTGCCAGCAGTTACCCTATCCGGGACAGGGTAGAGTTGGTACCAGATACGCAGTATTTT. It yields the protein CASSYPIRDRVELVPDTQYF.

This chain joins TRBV28 and TRBJ1-6; D possibly corresponds to TRBD1 (5 bases). Trimming took 8 bases from V and 11 from J, leaving 10 bases between them. CDR1 and CDR2 (germline): MDHEN, SYDVKM. This CDR3 is built from 11 residues. CDR3 protein: CASQGLAPLHF. CDR3 coding DNA: TGTGCCAGCCAGGGCTTAGCACCCCTCCACTTT.

The CDR3 is CASSSSPPGGRETQYF. CDR3 coding DNA: TGTGCCAGCAGTTCCTCCCCTCCGGGGGGGCGAGAGACCCAGTACTTC. This rearrangement joins TRBV6-2 or TRBV6-3 to TRBJ2-5; 8 nucleotides agree with TRBD2. The germline V gene has CDR1 MNHEY and CDR2 SVGEGT. The trim removed 4 bases at V and 4 bases at J, leaving 11 bases unmatched. The length of the CDR3 is 16 residues.

The DNA for the CDR3 is TGTGCCACCAGTGATTACAGGGTCACGCAGACAGATACGCAGTATTTT. It specifies CATSDYRVTQTDTQYF. The J gene is TRBJ2-3, the V gene TRBV24-1; D may be TRBD1 (6 bases). The CDR3 has 16 amino acids. Germline lookup yields CDR1 KGHDR and CDR2 SFDVKD. Trimming shortened V by 2 bases and J by 3 bases, and 14 bases separated the two germline ends.

V and J are TRBV23-1 and TRBJ1-2; 8 bases are shared with TRBD1. TRBV23-1 is given ORF status, its function remaining uncertain. Unmatched junction bases numbered 10, after V lost 6 bases and J lost 7 bases. The CDR3 totals 14 residues. The CDR3, as DNA: TGCGCCAGCAGATCTGGGACAGGCGAAGGTGGCTACACCTTC. Its translation is CASRSGTGEGGYTF.

The chain combines TRBV5-6 with TRBJ1-2; TRBD1 aligns across 10 bases. This CDR3 is built from 13 residues. After removal of 3 bases from V and 8 bases from J, the junction contained 4 bases not matched to a gene. Germline V gene lookup returns CDR1 SGHDT and CDR2 YYEEEE. The CDR3 sequence: CASSYQDRGGYTF. Written as DNA, the CDR3 is TGTGCCAGCAGCTACCAGGACAGGGGGGGCTACACCTTC.

This rearrangement joins TRBV19 to TRBJ1-5, with D uncertain. The CDR3 totals 18 residues. Trimming removed 3 bases at V and 0 bases at J, with 18 bases between. CDR1 is LNHDA and CDR2 is SQIVND in the germline V gene (reference sequence). The CDR3 reads CASSMTGSAYLSNQPQHF. The CDR3 nucleotides read TGTGCCAGTAGTATGACGGGGTCAGCCTACCTTAGCAATCAGCCCCAGCATTTT.

As to this clone: Sequence at one end of the junction differs from germline and may be a read error. V is TRBV29-1 and J is TRBJ2-5, with D hard to call. This CDR3 has 13 amino acids. The germline V gene has CDR1 SQVTM and CDR2 ANQGSEA. The CDR3: CGVRLSLQETQYF. The CDR3 DNA reads TGCGGCGTCAGACTGTCCCTTCAAGAGACCCAGTACTTC.

This clone showed up just once. Other nucleotide sequences in the sample specify the same CDR3. The chain combines TRBV6-6 with TRBJ2-7, with 8 nucleotides matching TRBD2. The CDR3 contains 14 residues. Germline values: CDR1 MNHNY, CDR2 SVGAGI (reference sequence). V was clipped by 2 bases and J by 4 bases; unmatched bases: 4. CDR3 residues: CASSYGTSSYEQYF. Here the CDR3 DNA reads TGTGCCAGCAGTTACGGGACTAGTAGTTACGAGCAGTACTTC.

The rearrangement links TRBV6-1 to TRBJ2-2, with D perhaps TRBD2 (6 bases). Trimming left V 3 bases short and J 1 base short, with 9 bases between. The germline CDR1 and CDR2 sequences are MNHNS and SASEGT. CDR3 length: 15 residues. CDR3 loop: CASSEGLRNTGELFF. In DNA form, the CDR3 reads TGTGCCAGCAGTGAGGGACTTCGGAACACCGGGGAGCTGTTTTTT.

This chain uses TRBV19 with TRBJ2-1, with a possible D match to TRBD2 (7 bases). The V end was cut by 11 bases, the J end by 2 bases, with 16 bases between. Germline lookup yields CDR1 LNHDA and CDR2 SQIVND (reference sequence). This CDR3 region has 14 residues. The CDR3 nucleotides read TGTGCCTCCGGAGGGAGGGGGGCCTACAATGAGCAGTTCTTC. Translating gives CASGGRGAYNEQFF.

The V and J genes are TRBV5-6 and TRBJ2-7, with D hard to call. V was trimmed by 2 bases and J by 2 bases, leaving 8 bases between them. Germline CDR1 reads SGHDT; CDR2 reads YYEEEE. The CDR3 consists of 13 residues. The CDR3 loop reads CASSFMSAYEQYF. CDR3 nucleotides: TGTGCCAGCAGCTTTATGTCGGCCTACGAGCAGTACTTC.

V is TRBV7-9 and J is TRBJ1-2; no clear D. V lost 4 bases, J lost 2 bases, and 11 bases lay in between. Germline CDR1 reads SEHNR; CDR2 reads FQNEAQ (reference sequence). The CDR3 is 14 residues long. This chain's CDR3 is CASSSRQINYGYTF. In DNA, the CDR3 is TGTGCCAGCAGCTCCCGCCAGATCAACTATGGCTACACCTTC.

The chain carries TRBV2 and TRBJ1-4; D is uncertain. V lost 1 base, J lost 7 bases, and 7 bases lay in between. From germline, CDR1 is SNHLY and CDR2 FYNNEI. The CDR3 is 13 amino acids. Written as DNA, the CDR3 is TGTGCCAGCAGTGAAGAAACGGGTGAAAAACTGTTTTTT. It translates to CASSEETGEKLFF.

The chain employs TRBV30 and TRBJ1-4; D unclear. V gave up 4 bases and J gave up 7 bases, with 10 bases separating them. The germline gives CDR1 GTSNPN, CDR2 SVGIG (reference sequence). There are 12 residues in the CDR3. The chain's CDR3 is CAWIPRGEKLFF. CDR3 bases: TGTGCCTGGATTCCCCGGGGTGAAAAACTGTTTTTT.

The gene calls are TRBV21-1 and TRBJ1-6; the listed D gene, TRBD1, was not tested against the DNA. TRBV21-1 represents a pseudogene. The CDR3 is 17 amino acids. The CDR3 DNA reads TGTGCCAGCAGCCACAGCCGACACCTCTCCTATAATTCACCCCTCCACTTT. This gives the protein CASSHSRHLSYNSPLHF.

J is TRBJ1-4 and V is TRBV18, with 7 nucleotides matching TRBD1. CDR1 and CDR2 (germline): KGHSH, LQKENI. Losses at the gene ends were 0 bases for V and 5 bases for J; bases not matched to a gene: 3. This CDR3 region has 15 residues. CDR3 nucleotide sequence: TGTGCCAGCTCACCACCCGGGACAGAAAATGAAAAACTGTTTTTT. It translates to CASSPPGTENEKLFF.

This sequence joins TRBV3-1 (or the pseudogene TRBV3-2) and TRBJ1-3; 10 bases agree with TRBD1. The germline V gene has CDR1 LGHDT and CDR2 YNNKEL (reference sequence). CDR3 length equals 17 residues. After removal of 4 bases from V and 4 bases from J, the junction contained 10 bases not matched to a gene. CDR3 residues: CASSLHSGTGVGNTIYF. The CDR3 nucleotides read TGTGCCAGCAGCCTTCATTCCGGGACAGGGGTAGGAAACACCATATATTTT.

This clone appeared many times. CDR3 region: CASSLYSGGQYF. The CDR3 region has the DNA TGTGCCAGCAGTTTATACAGCGGGGGGCAGTACTTC. V and J are TRBV28 and TRBJ2-7; 8 bases are a match to TRBD2. Germline CDR1 reads MDHEN; CDR2 reads SYDVKM. The CDR3 consists of 12 residues. J gave up 9 bases and V 1 base, and 2 bases lay outside the gene matches.

This rearrangement joins TRBV4-1 to TRBJ2-3, with TRBD2 matching over 10 bases. Germline CDR1 MGHRA, CDR2 YSYEKL. This CDR3 has 17 amino acids. Trimming at V came to 1 base and at J to 5 bases, leaving 9 bases not matched to a gene. The CDR3 region has the DNA TGCGCCAGCAGCCAAGTAACGGTAGCGGGGGGAATAGATACGCAGTATTTT. Amino acids: CASSQVTVAGGIDTQYF.

The CDR3 sequence: CASSPMMGGNSPLHF. The CDR3 region has the DNA TGTGCCAGTAGTCCGATGATGGGGGGTAATTCACCCCTCCACTTT. The chain uses TRBV19 and TRBJ1-6; weak D call: TRBD1 (5 bases). CDR1 is LNHDA and CDR2 is SQIVND in the germline V gene (reference sequence). The CDR3 is 15 amino acids. Trimming took 5 bases from V and 6 from J, leaving 14 bases between them.

The chain is built from TRBV11-2 and TRBJ2-7, with a weak D call TRBD1 (6 bases). Germline CDR1 and CDR2: SGHAT and FQNNGV. V was cut by 1 base and J by 5 bases, with 15 bases left in between. CDR3 length: 15 amino acids. The CDR3 DNA sequence: TGTGCCAGCAGCTTAGTCGGCGGATCAGGGGACGAGCAGTACTTC. This gives the protein CASSLVGGSGDEQYF.